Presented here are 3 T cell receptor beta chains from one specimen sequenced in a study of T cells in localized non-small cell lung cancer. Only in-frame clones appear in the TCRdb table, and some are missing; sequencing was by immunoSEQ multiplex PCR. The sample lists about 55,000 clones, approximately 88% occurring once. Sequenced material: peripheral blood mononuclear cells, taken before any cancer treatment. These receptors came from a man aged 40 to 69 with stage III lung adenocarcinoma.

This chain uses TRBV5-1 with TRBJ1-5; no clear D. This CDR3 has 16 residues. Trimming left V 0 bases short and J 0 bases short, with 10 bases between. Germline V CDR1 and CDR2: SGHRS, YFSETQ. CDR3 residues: CASSLDPSSSNQPQHF. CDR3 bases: TGCGCCAGCAGCTTGGATCCCTCCAGTAGCAATCAGCCCCAGCATTTT. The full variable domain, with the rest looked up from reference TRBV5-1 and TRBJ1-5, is KAGVTQTPRYLIKTRGQQVTLSCSPISGHRSVSWYQQTPGQGLQFLFEYFSETQRNKGNFPGRFSGRQFSNSRSEMNVSTLELGDSALYLCASSLDPSSSNQPQHFGDGTRLSIL.

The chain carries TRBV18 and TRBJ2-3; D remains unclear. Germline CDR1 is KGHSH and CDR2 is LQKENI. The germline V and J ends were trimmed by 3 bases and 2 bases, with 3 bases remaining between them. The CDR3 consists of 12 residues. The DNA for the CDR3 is TGTGCCAGCTCACCGGCCACAGATACGCAGTATTTT. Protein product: CASSPATDTQYF.

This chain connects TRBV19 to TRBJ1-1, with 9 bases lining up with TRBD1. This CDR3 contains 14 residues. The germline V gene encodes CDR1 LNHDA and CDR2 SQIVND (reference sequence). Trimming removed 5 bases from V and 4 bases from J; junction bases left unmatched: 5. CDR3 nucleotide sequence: TGTGCCAGTAGTCTGACAGGGGGGAGCACTGAAGCTTTCTTT. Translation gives CASSLTGGSTEAFF. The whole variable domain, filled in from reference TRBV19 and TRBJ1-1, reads DGGITQSPKYLFRKEGQNVTLSCEQNLNHDAMYWYRQDPGQGLRLIYYSQIVNDFQKGDIAEGYSVSREKKESFPLTVTSAQKNPTAFYLCASSLTGGSTEAFFGQGTRLTVV.